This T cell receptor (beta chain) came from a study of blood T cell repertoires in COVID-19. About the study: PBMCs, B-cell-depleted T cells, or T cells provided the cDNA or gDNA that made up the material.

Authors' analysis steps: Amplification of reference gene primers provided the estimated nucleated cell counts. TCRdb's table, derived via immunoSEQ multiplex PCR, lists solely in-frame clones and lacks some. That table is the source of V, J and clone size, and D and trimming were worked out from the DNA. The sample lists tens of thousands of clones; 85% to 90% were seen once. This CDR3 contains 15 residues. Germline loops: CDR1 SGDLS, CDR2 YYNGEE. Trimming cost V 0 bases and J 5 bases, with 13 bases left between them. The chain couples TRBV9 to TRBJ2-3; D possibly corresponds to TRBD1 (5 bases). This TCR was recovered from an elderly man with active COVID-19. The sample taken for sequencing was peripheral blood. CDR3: CASSVEPRVEDTQYF. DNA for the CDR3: TGTGCCAGCAGCGTAGAGCCCAGGGTGGAAGATACGCAGTATTTT.